This T cell receptor (beta chain) originates from a study of cytomegalovirus exposure and HLA in healthy donors. Primers for the PCR totalled 60 Vbeta and 13 Jbeta. TCRdb keeps only in-frame clones here, not all; method: immunoSEQ multiplex PCR. Among fewer than 200,000 clones listed, around 85% were seen once. Healthy bone marrow donors made up the donors. The CDR3 length is 15 residues. Germline CDR1 and CDR2: SGHNT and YYREEE (reference sequence). Material for sequencing was PBMCs. The receptor was isolated from a man in his forties or fifties in good health and CMV-seronegative. The gene calls are TRBV5-4 and TRBJ2-5; 7 nucleotides align to TRBD1. TRBJ2-7 matches the DNA end more closely, so the J call is doubtful. CDR3 in amino acids: CASSLEWSGGYEQYF. Written as DNA, the CDR3 is TGTGCCAGCAGCTTGGAATGGTCAGGGGGATACGAGCAGTACTTC.